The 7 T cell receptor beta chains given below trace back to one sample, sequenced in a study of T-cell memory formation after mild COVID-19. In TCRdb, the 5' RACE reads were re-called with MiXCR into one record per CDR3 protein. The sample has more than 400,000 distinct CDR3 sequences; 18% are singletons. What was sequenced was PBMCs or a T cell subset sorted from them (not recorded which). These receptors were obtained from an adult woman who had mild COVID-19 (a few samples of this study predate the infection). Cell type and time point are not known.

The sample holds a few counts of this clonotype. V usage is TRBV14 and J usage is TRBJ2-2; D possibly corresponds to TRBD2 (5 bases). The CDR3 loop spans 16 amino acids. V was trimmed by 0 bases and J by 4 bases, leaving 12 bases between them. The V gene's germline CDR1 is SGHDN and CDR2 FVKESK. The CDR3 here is CASSQDAGVRTGELFF. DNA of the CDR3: TGTGCCAGCAGCCAAGATGCCGGGGTCCGCACCGGGGAGCTGTTTTTT. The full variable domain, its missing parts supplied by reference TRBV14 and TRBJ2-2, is EAGVTQFPSHSVIEKGQTVTLRCDPISGHDNLYWYRRVMGKEIKFLLHFVKESKQDESGMPNNRFLAERTGGTYSTLKVQPAELEDSGVYFCASSQDAGVRTGELFFGEGSRLTVL.

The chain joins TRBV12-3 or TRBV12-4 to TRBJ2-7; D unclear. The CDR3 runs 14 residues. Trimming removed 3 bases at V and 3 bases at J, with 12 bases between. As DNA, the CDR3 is TGTGCCAGCAGTTTTGTGGGTTTAGACTACGAGCAGTACTTC. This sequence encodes CASSFVGLDYEQYF.

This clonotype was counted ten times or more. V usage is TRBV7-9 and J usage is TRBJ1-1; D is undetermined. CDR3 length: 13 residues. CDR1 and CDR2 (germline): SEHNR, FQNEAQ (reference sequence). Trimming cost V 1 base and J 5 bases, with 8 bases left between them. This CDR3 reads CASSLEGWTEAFF. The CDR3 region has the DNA TGTGCCAGCAGCTTAGAAGGGTGGACTGAAGCTTTCTTT.

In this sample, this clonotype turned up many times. CDR3 region: CASSQDLASVSGNTIYF. CDR3 nucleotides: TGTGCCAGCAGCCAAGATCTAGCTTCAGTCTCTGGAAACACCATATATTTT. The chain employs TRBV14 and TRBJ1-3, with D unclear. The V and J ends lost 0 bases and 0 bases respectively, with 12 bases between them. The germline V gene encodes CDR1 SGHDN and CDR2 FVKESK. The CDR3 runs to 17 residues.

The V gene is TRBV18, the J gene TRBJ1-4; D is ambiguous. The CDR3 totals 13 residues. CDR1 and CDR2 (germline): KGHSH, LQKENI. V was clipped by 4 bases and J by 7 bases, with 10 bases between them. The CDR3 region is CASSQGYREKLFF. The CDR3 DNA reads TGTGCCAGCTCACAAGGGTACCGTGAAAAACTGTTTTTT.

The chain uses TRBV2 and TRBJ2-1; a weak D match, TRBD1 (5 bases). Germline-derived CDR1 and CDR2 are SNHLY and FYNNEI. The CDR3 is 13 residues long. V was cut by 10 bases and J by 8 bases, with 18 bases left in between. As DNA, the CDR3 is TGTGCCACAGAACAGATCAGGGCCGATGAGCAGTTCTTC. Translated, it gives CATEQIRADEQFF.

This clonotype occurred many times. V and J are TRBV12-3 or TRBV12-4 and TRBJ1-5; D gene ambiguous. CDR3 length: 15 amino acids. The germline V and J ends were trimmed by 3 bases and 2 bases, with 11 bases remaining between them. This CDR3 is CASSFATGGNQPQHF. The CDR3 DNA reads TGTGCCAGCAGTTTCGCCACCGGGGGCAATCAGCCCCAGCATTTT.